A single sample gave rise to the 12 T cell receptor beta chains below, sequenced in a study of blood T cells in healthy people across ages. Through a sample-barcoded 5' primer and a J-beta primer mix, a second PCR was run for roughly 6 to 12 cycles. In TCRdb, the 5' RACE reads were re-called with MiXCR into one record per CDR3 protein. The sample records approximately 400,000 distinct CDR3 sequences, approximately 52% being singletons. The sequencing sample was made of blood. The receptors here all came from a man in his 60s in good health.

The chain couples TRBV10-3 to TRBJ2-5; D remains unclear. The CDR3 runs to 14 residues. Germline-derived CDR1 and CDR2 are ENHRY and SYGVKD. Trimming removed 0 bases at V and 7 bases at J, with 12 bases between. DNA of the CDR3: TGTGCCATCAGTGAGTCCGGCCCTACTGGGACCCAGTACTTC. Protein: CAISESGPTGTQYF.

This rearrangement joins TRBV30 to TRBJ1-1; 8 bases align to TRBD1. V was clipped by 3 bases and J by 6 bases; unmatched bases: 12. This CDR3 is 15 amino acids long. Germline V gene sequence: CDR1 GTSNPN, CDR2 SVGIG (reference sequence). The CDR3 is CAWSFADRAFAEAFF. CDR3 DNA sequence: TGTGCCTGGAGCTTCGCGGACAGGGCATTTGCTGAAGCTTTCTTT.

The CDR3 region has the DNA TGTGCCAGCAGTTACTCGGGGGCGCGGGGCTACACCTTC. Encoded protein: CASSYSGARGYTF. The chain has TRBV6-5 and TRBJ1-2, with a tentative D call TRBD1 (6 bases). CDR3 size: 13 residues. Per the germline V gene, CDR1 is MNHEY and CDR2 is SVGAGI. V lost 0 bases and J lost 8, with 10 bases in between.

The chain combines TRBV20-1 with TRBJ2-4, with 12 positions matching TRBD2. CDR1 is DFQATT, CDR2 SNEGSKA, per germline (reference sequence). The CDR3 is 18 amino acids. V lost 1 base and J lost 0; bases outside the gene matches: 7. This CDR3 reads CSARGPGLAGLAKNIQYF. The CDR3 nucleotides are TGCAGTGCTAGAGGACCGGGACTAGCGGGCTTAGCCAAAAACATTCAGTACTTC.

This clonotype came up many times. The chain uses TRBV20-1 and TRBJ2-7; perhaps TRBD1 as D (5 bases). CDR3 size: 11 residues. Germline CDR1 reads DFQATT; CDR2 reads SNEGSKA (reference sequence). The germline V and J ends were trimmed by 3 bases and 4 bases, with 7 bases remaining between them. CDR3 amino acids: CSARAGYEQYF. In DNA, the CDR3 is TGCAGTGCTAGGGCAGGGTACGAGCAGTACTTC.

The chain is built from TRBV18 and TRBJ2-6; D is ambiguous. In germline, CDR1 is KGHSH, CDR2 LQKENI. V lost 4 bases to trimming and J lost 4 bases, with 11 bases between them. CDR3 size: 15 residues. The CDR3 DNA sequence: TGTGCCAGCTCACAATCTCCCCCGGGGGCCAACGTCCTGACTTTC. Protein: CASSQSPPGANVLTF.

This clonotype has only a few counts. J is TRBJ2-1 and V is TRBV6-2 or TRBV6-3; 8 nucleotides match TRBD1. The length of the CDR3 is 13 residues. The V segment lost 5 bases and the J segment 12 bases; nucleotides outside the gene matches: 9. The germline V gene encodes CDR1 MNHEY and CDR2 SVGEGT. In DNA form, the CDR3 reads TGTGCCAGCAGTGACAGGGGCTCCGGGTGGCAGTTCTTC. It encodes CASSDRGSGWQFF.

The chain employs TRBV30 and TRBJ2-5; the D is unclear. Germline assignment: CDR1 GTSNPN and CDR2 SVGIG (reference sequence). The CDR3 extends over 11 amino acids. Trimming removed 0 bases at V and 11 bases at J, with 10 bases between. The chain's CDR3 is CAWSVGNEQYF. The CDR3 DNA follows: TGTGCCTGGAGTGTAGGGAATGAGCAGTACTTC.

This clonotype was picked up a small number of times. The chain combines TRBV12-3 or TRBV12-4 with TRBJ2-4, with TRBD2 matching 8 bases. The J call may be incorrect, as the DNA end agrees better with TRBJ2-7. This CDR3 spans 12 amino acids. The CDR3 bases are TGTGCCAGCAGTCCCCGGGGGGGCGAGCAGTACTTC. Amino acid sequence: CASSPRGGEQYF.

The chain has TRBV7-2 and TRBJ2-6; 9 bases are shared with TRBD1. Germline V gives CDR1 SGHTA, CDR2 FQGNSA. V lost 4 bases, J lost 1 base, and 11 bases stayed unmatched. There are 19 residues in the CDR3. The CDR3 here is CASSSTGTGMESGANVLTF. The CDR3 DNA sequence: TGTGCCAGCAGCTCTACTGGGACAGGGATGGAATCTGGGGCCAACGTCCTGACTTTC. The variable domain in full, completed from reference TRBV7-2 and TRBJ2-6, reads GAGVSQSPSNKVTEKGKDVELRCDPISGHTALYWYRQSLGQGLEFLIYFQGNSAPDKSGLPSDRFSAERTGGSVSTLTIQRTQQEDSAVYLCASSSTGTGMESGANVLTFGAGSRLTVL.

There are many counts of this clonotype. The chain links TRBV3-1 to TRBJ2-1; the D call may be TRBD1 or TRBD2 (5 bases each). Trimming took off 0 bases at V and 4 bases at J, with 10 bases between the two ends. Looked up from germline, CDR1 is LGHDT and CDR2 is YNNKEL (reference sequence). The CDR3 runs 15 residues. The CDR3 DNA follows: TGTGCCAGCAGCCAAGAGGGGGTCAAATACAATGAGCAGTTCTTC. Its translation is CASSQEGVKYNEQFF.

The CDR3 is CATAGPNYGYTF. The CDR3 DNA reads as TGTGCCACCGCGGGCCCTAACTATGGCTACACCTTC. The rearrangement links TRBV28 to TRBJ1-2; no reliable D call. Germline V gene data show CDR1 as MDHEN and CDR2 as SYDVKM. The V end lost 10 bases, the J end lost 0 bases, and 9 bases lay between the germline ends. The CDR3 spans 12 residues.